This T cell receptor beta chain was captured by sequencing in a study of beta chain features in type 1 diabetes. Study observations and caveats: PCR may have favored shorter templates equally in patients and controls. Among patients with Type 1 diabetes, TCRB CDR3s were moderately but significantly shorter in every one of the four CD4+ subsets.

The CDR3 runs 15 residues. Trimming removed 2 bases from V and 2 bases from J, with 10 bases in between. CDR1 and CDR2 (germline): KGHSH, LQKENI. CD4+ naive, central memory, regulatory and stem cell-like memory subsets were isolated by sorting on CD45RO/CCR7/CD25/CD127/CD95/CD27. Sequenced material consisted of expressed TCRB transcripts (all of the isolated RNA was reverse transcribed). Profiling relied on immunoSEQ multiplex PCR, and the TCRdb table lists in-frame clones only, not all of them. In the table there are 600,000 to 700,000 clones, roughly an eighth of which are singletons. Comments on this clone: Antigen unknown.

The sequencing sample was made of naive CD4+ T cells from blood. The sequence came from a man aged 25-45 years with type 1 diabetes. The chain recombines TRBV18 with TRBJ1-5, with a tentative D call TRBD1 (6 bases). The CDR3 bases are TGTGCCAGCTCACCATCGTCAGGGGGCAATCAGCCCCAGCATTTT. It translates to CASSPSSGGNQPQHF.